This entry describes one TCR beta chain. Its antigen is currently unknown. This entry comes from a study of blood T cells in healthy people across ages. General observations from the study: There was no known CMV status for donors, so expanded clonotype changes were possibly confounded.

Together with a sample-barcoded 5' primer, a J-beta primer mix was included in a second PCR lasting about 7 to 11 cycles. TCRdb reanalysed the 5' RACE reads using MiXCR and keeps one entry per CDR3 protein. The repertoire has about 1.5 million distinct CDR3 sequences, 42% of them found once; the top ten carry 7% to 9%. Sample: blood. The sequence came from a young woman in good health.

The CDR3 DNA reads as TGCGCCAGCAGCCAAGAAACAGGGGCTTACAATTCACCCCTCCACTTT. This translates into CASSQETGAYNSPLHF. V is TRBV4-1 and J is TRBJ1-6, with 7 bases that match TRBD1. V shed 0 bases, J shed 7 bases, and the junction held 6 bases outside the gene matches. Germline CDR1 and CDR2: MGHRA and YSYEKL. The CDR3 is made up of 16 amino acids.